Given below is one TCR beta chain in context. This clone counts as large (0.1 to 1%). Qualities for individual bases were not recorded, and no much larger clone is one base off. For TCR profiling, total RNA from at least 9,000 sorted tetramer+ CD8 T cells was reverse transcribed into cDNA. CDR3 regions were PCR-amplified with primers annealing to V and J regions, and unique molecular identifiers were added to track templates. Profiling of the TCRalpha and TCRbeta chains was done on the immunoSEQ platform, including the sequencing and error-correction standards of that platform. Per the original workflow: Clonal copy numbers were corrected for sequencing and PCR errors, and IMGT conventions were followed to define CDR3s. Analysis was restricted to productive rearrangements and performed with immunoSEQ Analyzer versions 2.0 and 3.0, while gene-pairing frequencies underwent further processing in Microsoft Excel. Circos plots were used to visualize V-J pairings, and MEME together with a custom motifSearch program was used to find CDR3 motifs. The probability of generation of TCR sequences was calculated using the OLGA algorithm. Clonotypes seen at both visits were called persistent; those seen only acutely were nonpersistent; those seen only at convalescence were de novo. An amino acid clonotype used by more than one donor was defined as a public TCR. Entries here come from immuneACCESS through TCRdb and include only in-frame sequences with V and J called. Some clones fail to appear in such tables; in the studies checked, an unresolved V gene covers under half of the shortfall, and the cause of the remainder is unknown. The D gene and trimming were derived from the DNA, and the V and J assignments and clone size from that table. The table for this sample lists about 2,200 clones; under 35% of them were counted only once. The top ten clones comprise approximately 46% of the sample.

In light of the paper, this sample's time point label describes: acute infectious mononucleosis, at clinical presentation within 2 weeks of symptom onset (visit 1). Over primary infection, the study followed CD8 T cell responses to two immunodominant EBV epitopes: BRLF1 109 (YVL-BR) and BMLF1 280 (GLC-BM). Primary EBV infection was taken to be indicated by a positive serum heterophile antibody test and EBV viral capsid antigen-specific IgM. Magnetic positive selection (MACS) was first used to enrich total CD8 T cells from PBMCs. A FACSAria III was used to sort live CD3+ CD8+ tetramer+ cells to a purity above 90%. A PE-conjugated tetramer loaded with the BRLF1 109-117 peptide was used to sort the cells. TCR repertoires of EBV epitope-specific CD8 T cells were deep-sequenced directly ex vivo after tetramer sorting, at acute infection and at convalescence. Donors were three people aged about 18 to 30 with clinical acute infectious mononucleosis and laboratory evidence of primary EBV infection. Heparinized peripheral blood was drawn at clinical presentation with mononucleosis symptoms and again about 6 months later. PBMCs were isolated by Ficoll-Paque density gradient centrifugation.

The data were obtained in a study of blood T cell repertoires in acute mononucleosis (dated by TCRdb to the early 2020s). Some background on the complete study: Acute-phase samples were taken within 2 weeks of symptom onset, representing the primary response. A mean blood EBV load of approximately 3.8 log10 genome copies per million B cells was observed during acute infection, and a mean blood EBV load of 2.6 was observed at convalescence. In the acute phase, YVL-BR-specific cells accounted for a mean of roughly 1.9% of blood CD8 T cells, and GLC-BM-specific cells for a mean of approximately 1.1%.

Broad study findings and their caveats: With just a few donors in the cohort, the group averages were based on very few individuals. For BRLF1 (YVL-BR), a dominant role in TCR repertoire selection was played by TCRalpha CDR3 motifs, whereas only a minimal role was played by TCRbeta. Because only a fraction of each donor's blood was analyzed, sampling error might partly account for the low clonotype overlap between the acute and convalescent samples. Just roughly 9% of the unique acute clonotypes remained in convalescence, but these persisting clonotypes accounted for most of the response, and new, diverse de novo clonotypes seemingly replaced the other acute clonotypes.

The clonotype was recovered from a woman aged 18-35 years with infectious mononucleosis caused by EBV. Sequences were derived from EBV YVL epitope tetramer+ CD8+ T cells sorted from PBMCs, sampled during acute infectious mononucleosis. This specimen's cell subset or site label, interpreted: CD8 T cells binding a tetramer with EBV BRLF1 109-117 peptide (YVL-BR).

CDR3 sequence: CASRPAMGGGNGYTF. The DNA sequence follows: TGTGCCAGCAGGCCGGCTATGGGAGGAGGGAATGGCTACACCTTC. The chain couples TRBV6-6 to TRBJ1-2; there is no confident call for the D gene. V is cut by 6 bases and J by 6 bases, and the space between the germline ends is 20 bases. CDR1 and CDR2 are drawn from the germline V gene (reference sequence): MNHNY, SVGAGI. Including the terminal cysteine and phenylalanine, the CDR3 comprises 15 residues. The only DNA kept is the CDR3, 45 bases in frame from the first base.